This entry describes one TCR beta chain. What this receptor recognizes is not known. No base qualities exist here, and no much larger clone lies one base off it. This record comes from a study of graft-versus-host responses after intestinal transplantation (dated by TCRdb to about 2021). As for the study more broadly: Multivisceral, liver-intestinal, or isolated intestinal transplants were received by the recipients. Rather than being sequenced by the commercial service, samples from three later patients were sequenced in-house on an Illumina MiSeq and processed with MiXCR. A cohort of 20 to 25 intestinal transplant recipients, including one retransplant, was enrolled, and a few patients lacking pretransplant specimens were excluded. Alloreactive clones were identified by sequencing pre-transplant mixed lymphocyte reaction products and comparing these products with unstimulated pre-transplant donor and recipient T cells. A peak of at least 4% donor T cells among recipient peripheral blood mononuclear cells was the definition used for donor T cell macrochimerism. Every recipient was given anti-thymocyte globulin induction, followed by around three years of maintenance tacrolimus and steroids. After intestinal transplantation, graft-versus-host and host-versus-graft alloreactive T cell clones were followed in the graft, circulation and bone marrow using bulk TCR-beta CDR3 sequencing. Overall study outcomes, separate from this receptor: Early after transplant, declines in HvG clones were associated with peak levels of circulating GvH clones. In patients with donor T cell macrochimerism, the allografts had high GvH to HvG T cell clonal ratios. GvH clones were detected in recipient bone marrow, and some appeared earlier in ileal mucosa or blood, consistent with an intestinal mucosal origin. Conclusions were limited by the relatively low number and heterogeneity of intestinal transplant patients.

Blood samples were collected up to 4 times in the first month after transplant and then at least monthly when available. Library preparation was by the immunoSEQ multiplex PCR assay. For most patients, genomic DNA was subjected to high-throughput TCR-beta CDR3 sequencing by Adaptive Biotechnologies. The authors' pipeline ran thus. Adaptive's ImmunoSEQ software supplied the TCR sequencing data for around 19 patients, while MiXCR and VDJtools were used to process a few other patients. CDR3 nucleotide sequences shared between donor and recipient were removed because the origin of such sequences could not be assigned. To be classed as alloreactive, a clone needed at least 2-fold expansion over unstimulated cells and a minimum CFSE-low frequency of 0.002% (template counts) or 0.001% (read counts). A clone was considered mappable if detected in the sequenced pre-transplant spleen, lymph node, or MLR CFSE-low populations of the donor or recipient. The cumulative frequency of alloreactive clones was calculated as a percentage of all sequences, weighted by copy number. Held by TCRdb, this immuneACCESS table contains in-frame sequences only and omits some clones. Under half of the omission traces to an unresolved V gene where checked; the cause of the rest is unknown. Clone size and V and J calls were adopted from that table, with D and trimming inferred from the DNA. The sample table records 35,000 to 40,000 clones; 90% to 95% of these occur just once. The leading ten clones occupy about 0.76% of the sample.

From V the trimming removes 8 bases and from J it removes 5 bases, while the gene matches leave 8 bases of the junction unaccounted for. The germline V gene yields SGHTA for CDR1 and FQGTGA for CDR2. From the cysteine through the phenylalanine, the CDR3 covers 15 amino acids. Left in the record is the CDR3 DNA by itself, 45 bases read in frame from the first base. The sequence came from a human patient who received an intestinal transplant, so some T cells may come from the graft donor. Material: PBMCs, obtained 16 days after intestinal transplant. The rearrangement combines TRBV7-3 with TRBJ2-2; a stretch of 10 junction bases matches TRBD1. The CDR3 in this case is CASGPDRGRTGELFF. The nucleotide sequence is TGTGCCAGCGGCCCAGACAGGGGGCGAACCGGGGAGCTGTTTTTT.